A selection of T cell receptor beta chains follows, all from one sample in a study of blood T cell repertoires in COVID-19. Clones were sequenced by immunoSEQ multiplex PCR, and TCRdb holds only the in-frame ones, with some missing. The table includes roughly 67,000 clones, around 93% detected once. The sample comprised peripheral blood. The origin of the receptors is a man aged 65 to 85 with active COVID-19. Both conserved end residues are part of each CDR3. The order of the fields is D gene, V gene, J gene, clone size, CDR3 protein, CDR3 DNA. The D gene is left open where the match is weak. Size is stated for part of the rows, as once, few or many counts, or as a class when the clone is expanded.

TRBD1	TRBV19	TRBJ1-5	-	CASSSRGQGSNQPQHF	TGTGCCAGTAGTAGTAGGGGGCAGGGTAGCAATCAGCCCCAGCATTTT
-	TRBV19	TRBJ1-4	-	CASSAPGTIEKLFF	TGTGCCAGTAGTGCCCCCGGGACTATCGAAAAACTGTTTTTT
-	TRBV5-1	TRBJ2-3	-	CASSLDAGWNTDTQYF	TGCGCCAGCAGCTTGGATGCGGGGTGGAACACAGATACGCAGTATTTT
TRBD1	TRBV28	TRBJ1-6	-	CASSPRTGKDSPLHF	TGTGCCAGCAGTCCCCGGACAGGGAAGGATTCACCCCTCCACTTT
-	TRBV4-3	TRBJ1-2	-	CASSHFGGARGYGYTF	TGCGCCAGCAGCCATTTCGGAGGGGCAAGAGGTTATGGCTACACCTTC
-	TRBV21-1	TRBJ2-7	-	CASSKIYGGRYEQYF	TGTGCCAGCAGCAAAATTTACGGGGGGCGGTACGAGCAGTACTTC
-	TRBV10-1	TRBJ1-1	-	CASSDPTVNTEAFF	TGCGCCAGCAGTGACCCCACAGTGAACACTGAAGCTTTCTTT
TRBD2	TRBV6-2/TRBV6-3	TRBJ2-5	-	CASSSVLAGQETQYF	TGTGCCAGCAGTTCGGTACTAGCGGGCCAAGAGACCCAGTACTTC
-	TRBV4-2	TRBJ1-4	-	CASSQGQENEKLFF	TGTGCCAGCAGCCAAGGACAGGAAAATGAAAAACTGTTTTTT
-	TRBV4-1	TRBJ2-7	-	CASSQYRVGEQYF	TGCGCCAGCAGCCAATACAGGGTCGGCGAGCAGTACTTC
TRBD1	TRBV13	TRBJ1-2	-	CASSLGTGGPSNYGYTF	TGTGCCAGCAGCTTAGGGACAGGGGGCCCCTCTAACTATGGCTACACCTTC
TRBD1	TRBV7-9	TRBJ2-5	-	CASSLDPGQGEETQYF	TGTGCCAGCAGCTTAGATCCGGGACAGGGAGAAGAGACCCAGTACTTC
-	TRBV28	TRBJ1-1	-	CASSPFRVNTEAFF	TGTGCCAGCAGTCCCTTCAGGGTGAACACTGAAGCTTTCTTT
-	TRBV27	TRBJ1-5	-	CASSPGFGQPQHF	TGTGCCAGCAGCCCCGGGTTCGGTCAGCCCCAGCATTTT
-	TRBV7-2	TRBJ1-2	few	CASSSGVLLSYTF	TGTGCCAGCAGTTCAGGTGTCCTACTCAGCTACACCTTC
TRBD2	TRBV7-3	TRBJ2-3	-	CASRTSGGAYTQYF	TGTGCCAGCAGAACTAGCGGGGGGGCATATACGCAGTATTTT
TRBD1	TRBV4-3	TRBJ2-7	-	CASSRFGQDYEQYF	TGCGCCAGCAGCCGATTCGGACAGGATTACGAGCAGTACTTC